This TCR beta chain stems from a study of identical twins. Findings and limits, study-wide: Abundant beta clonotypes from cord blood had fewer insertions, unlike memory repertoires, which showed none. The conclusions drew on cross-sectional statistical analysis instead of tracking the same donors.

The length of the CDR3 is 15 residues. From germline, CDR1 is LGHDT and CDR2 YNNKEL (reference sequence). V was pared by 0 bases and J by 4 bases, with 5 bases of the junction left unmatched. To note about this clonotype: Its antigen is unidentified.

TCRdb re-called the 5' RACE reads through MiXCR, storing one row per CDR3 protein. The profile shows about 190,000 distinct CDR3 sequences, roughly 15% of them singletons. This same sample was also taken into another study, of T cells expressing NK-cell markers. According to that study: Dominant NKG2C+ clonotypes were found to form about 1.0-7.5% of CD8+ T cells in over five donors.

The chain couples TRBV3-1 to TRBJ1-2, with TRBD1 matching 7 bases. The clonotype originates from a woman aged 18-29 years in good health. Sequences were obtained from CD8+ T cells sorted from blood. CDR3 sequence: CASSQDLQGVYGYTF. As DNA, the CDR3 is TGTGCCAGCAGCCAAGACCTTCAGGGGGTCTATGGCTACACCTTC.